The entry below describes one TCR beta chain. Germline and junction disagree at one end, which may indicate a read error. The PCR made use of 60 Vbeta and 13 Jbeta primers. Clones were read by immunoSEQ multiplex PCR, and TCRdb kept only the in-frame ones, dropping some. The table has 45,000 to 55,000 clones, roughly three fifths seen once. The source of the sample is a study of cytomegalovirus exposure and HLA in healthy donors. Sequenced: PBMCs. This TCR came from a human donor in good health.

Here the CDR3 DNA reads TGTGCCAGCAGTGACAGGGTACTCTATGGCTACCCCTTC. This gives the protein CASSDRVLYGYPF. This sequence joins TRBV2 and TRBJ1-2; TRBD1 might be the D (5 bases). The CDR3 length is 13 residues. From germline, CDR1 is SNHLY and CDR2 FYNNEI.